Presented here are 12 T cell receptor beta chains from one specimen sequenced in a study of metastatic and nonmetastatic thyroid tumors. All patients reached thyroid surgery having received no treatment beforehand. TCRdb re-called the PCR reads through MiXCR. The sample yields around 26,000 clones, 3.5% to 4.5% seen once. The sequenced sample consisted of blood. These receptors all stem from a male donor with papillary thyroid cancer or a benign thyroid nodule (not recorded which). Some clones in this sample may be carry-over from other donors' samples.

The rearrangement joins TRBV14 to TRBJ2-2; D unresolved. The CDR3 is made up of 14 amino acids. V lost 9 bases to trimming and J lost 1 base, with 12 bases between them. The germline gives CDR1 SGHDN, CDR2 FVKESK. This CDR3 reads CARSEDLNTGELFF. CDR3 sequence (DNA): TGTGCCAGAAGCGAAGACCTGAACACCGGGGAGCTGTTTTTT.

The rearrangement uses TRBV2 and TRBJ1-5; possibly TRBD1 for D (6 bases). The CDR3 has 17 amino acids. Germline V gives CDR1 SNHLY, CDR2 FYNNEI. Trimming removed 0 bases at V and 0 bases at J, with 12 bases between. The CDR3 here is CASSEAQQGHSNQPQHF. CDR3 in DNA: TGTGCCAGCAGTGAAGCACAACAGGGTCATAGCAATCAGCCCCAGCATTTT. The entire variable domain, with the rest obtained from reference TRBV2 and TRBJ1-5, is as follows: EPEVTQTPSHQVTQMGQEVILRCVPISNHLYFYWYRQILGQKVEFLVSFYNNEISEKSEIFDDQFSVERPDGSNFTLKIRSTKLEDSAMYFCASSEAQQGHSNQPQHFGDGTRLSIL.

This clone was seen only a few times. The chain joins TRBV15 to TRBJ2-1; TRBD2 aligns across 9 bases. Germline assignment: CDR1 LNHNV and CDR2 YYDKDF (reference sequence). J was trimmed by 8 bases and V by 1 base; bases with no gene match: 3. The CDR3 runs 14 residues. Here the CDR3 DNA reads TGTGCCACCAGCAGAGTTGGCGGGAGGGATGAGCAGTTCTTC. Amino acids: CATSRVGGRDEQFF.

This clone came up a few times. In DNA, the CDR3 is TGTGCCAGCAGTTCCTCCGGGACAGGGTACCAAGAGACCCAGTACTTC. This codes for CASSSSGTGYQETQYF. The chain joins TRBV28 to TRBJ2-5; 9 nucleotides match TRBD1. Germline V CDR1 and CDR2: MDHEN, SYDVKM. V gave up 4 bases and J gave up 0 bases; unmatched junction bases: 6. The length of the CDR3 is 16 residues.

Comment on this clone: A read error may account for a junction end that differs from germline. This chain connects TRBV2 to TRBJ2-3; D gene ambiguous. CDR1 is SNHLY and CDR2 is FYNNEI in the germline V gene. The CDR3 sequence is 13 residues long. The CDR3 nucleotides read TGTGCCAGCGCCAGACCCTTCACAGATACGCAGTGTTTC. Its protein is CASARPFTDTQCF.

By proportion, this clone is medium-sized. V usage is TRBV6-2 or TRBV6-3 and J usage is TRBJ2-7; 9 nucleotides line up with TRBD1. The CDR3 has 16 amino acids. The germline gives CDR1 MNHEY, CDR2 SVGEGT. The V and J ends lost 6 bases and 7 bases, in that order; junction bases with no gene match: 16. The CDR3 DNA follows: TGTGCCAGCAGACCCGACAGGGGGAGAACTACTAGGGAGCAGTACTTC. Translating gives CASRPDRGRTTREQYF.

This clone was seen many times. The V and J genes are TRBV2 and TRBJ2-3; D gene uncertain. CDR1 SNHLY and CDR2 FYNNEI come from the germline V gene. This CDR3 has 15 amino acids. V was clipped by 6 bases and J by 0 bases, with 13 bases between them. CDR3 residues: CASRATYLSTDTQYF. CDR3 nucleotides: TGTGCCAGCAGGGCGACATATCTGAGCACAGATACGCAGTATTTT.

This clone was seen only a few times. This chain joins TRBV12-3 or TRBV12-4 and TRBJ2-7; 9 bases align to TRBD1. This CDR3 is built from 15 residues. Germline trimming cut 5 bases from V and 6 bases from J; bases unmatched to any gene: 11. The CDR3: CASSPGTGITGEQYF. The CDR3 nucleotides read TGTGCCAGCAGTCCCGGGACAGGGATAACTGGCGAGCAGTACTTC.

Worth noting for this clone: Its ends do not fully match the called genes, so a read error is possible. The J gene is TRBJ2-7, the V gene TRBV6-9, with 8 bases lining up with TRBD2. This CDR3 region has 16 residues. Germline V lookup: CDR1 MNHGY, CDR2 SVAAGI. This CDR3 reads CASSYWSMTSAHEQYF. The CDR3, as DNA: TGTGCCAGCAGCTATTGGTCGATGACTAGCGCACACGAGCAGTACTTC.

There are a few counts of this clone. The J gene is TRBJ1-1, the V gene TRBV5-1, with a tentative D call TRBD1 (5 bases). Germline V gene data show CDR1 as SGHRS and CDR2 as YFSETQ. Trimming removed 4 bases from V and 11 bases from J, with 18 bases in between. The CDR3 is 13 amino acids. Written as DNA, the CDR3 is TGCGCCAGCAGCCTCGAGCTCCAGGGCTACGCTTTCTTT. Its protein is CASSLELQGYAFF.

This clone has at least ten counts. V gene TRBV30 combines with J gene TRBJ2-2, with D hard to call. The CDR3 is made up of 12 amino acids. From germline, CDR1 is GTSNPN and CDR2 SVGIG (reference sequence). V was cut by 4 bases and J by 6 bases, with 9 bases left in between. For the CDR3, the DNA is TGTGCCTGGATGTGGAGAGCCGGGGAGCTGTTTTTT. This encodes CAWMWRAGELFF. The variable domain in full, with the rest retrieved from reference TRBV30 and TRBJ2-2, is SQTIHQWPATLVQPVGSPLSLECTVEGTSNPNLYWYRQAAGRGLQLLFYSVGIGQISSEVPQNLSASRPQDRQFILSSKKLLLSDSGFYLCAWMWRAGELFFGEGSRLTVL.

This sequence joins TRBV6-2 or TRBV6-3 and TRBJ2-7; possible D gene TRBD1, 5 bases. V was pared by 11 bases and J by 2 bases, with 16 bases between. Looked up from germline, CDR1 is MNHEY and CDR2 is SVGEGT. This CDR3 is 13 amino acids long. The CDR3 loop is CAATTAETYEQYF. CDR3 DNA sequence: TGTGCCGCAACGACAGCCGAAACCTACGAGCAGTACTTC.